Shown below are 24 T cell receptor beta chains from a single sample sequenced in a study of Graves' ophthalmopathy and Graves' hyperthyroidism. Amplification targeted the TCR beta CDR3 regions, with RNA transcripts as the source material. An opening RT-PCR round employed HTBI primers and preceded a second-round multiplex PCR. TCRdb re-analysed the multiplex PCR reads in MiXCR, keeping a single row per CDR3 protein. The data show roughly 1.1 million distinct CDR3 sequences, with 35% to 40% seen just once and around 10% held by the top ten. Sequenced: peripheral blood or thyroid tissue (not recorded which). These receptors originate from an adult man with Graves' hyperthyroidism.

CDR3 amino acids: CASSFVAGAADTQYF. CDR3 nucleotides: TGTGCCAGCAGCTTCGTTGCGGGAGCGGCAGATACGCAGTATTTT. J is TRBJ2-3 and V is TRBV7-2; 7 bases match TRBD2. V was clipped by 3 bases and J by 4 bases; unmatched bases: 7. Looked up from germline, CDR1 is SGHTA and CDR2 is FQGNSA. CDR3 length: 15 residues.

This clonotype occurred a few times. The chain links TRBV12-3 or TRBV12-4 to TRBJ1-5; D is unresolved. The CDR3 length is 14 residues. With 2 bases removed from V and 7 bases from J, the gap between germline ends came to 12 bases. CDR3 protein: CASSLSRSGQPQHF. Written as DNA, the CDR3 is TGTGCCAGCAGTTTAAGTAGATCGGGGCAGCCCCAGCATTTT.

V is TRBV12-3 or TRBV12-4 and J is TRBJ1-2; D is uncertain. CDR3 size: 14 residues. Trimming took off 11 bases at V and 4 bases at J, with 20 bases between the two ends. CDR3 sequence: CAVLQKPTAYGYTF. The CDR3 DNA is TGTGCCGTCCTACAGAAACCCACTGCCTATGGCTACACCTTC.

This clonotype was recorded a few times. The genes are TRBV10-3 and TRBJ2-3; the match to TRBD2 covers 15 bases. This CDR3 contains 16 residues. Germline V gene data show CDR1 as ENHRY and CDR2 as SYGVKD. The V and J ends lost 8 bases and 2 bases, in that order; junction bases with no gene match: 5. CDR3: CAIRGTSGGNTDTQYF. As DNA, the CDR3 is TGTGCCATCCGTGGGACTAGCGGGGGGAACACAGATACGCAGTATTTT.

This clonotype occurred a few times. This chain links TRBV2 with TRBJ2-2; D possibly matches TRBD1 or TRBD2 (5 bases each). V was cut by 8 bases and J by 6 bases, with 16 bases left in between. The CDR3 consists of 14 residues. The germline V gene has CDR1 SNHLY and CDR2 FYNNEI. Here the CDR3 reads CASSLGTVSGELFF. Written as DNA, the CDR3 is TGTGCCAGCTCTCTCGGGACCGTCTCCGGGGAGCTGTTTTTT.

This sequence joins TRBV10-3 and TRBJ2-5; a possible D gene is TRBD2 (6 bases). TRBJ2-7 explains the end of the DNA better; the J call may be wrong. The CDR3 extends over 15 amino acids. Germline CDR1 and CDR2: ENHRY and SYGVKD. The chain's CDR3 is CATEGRRNGSYEQYF. In nucleotides, the CDR3 is TGTGCCACGGAGGGGCGCAGGAACGGCTCCTACGAGCAGTACTTC.

This clonotype has just a few counts. The rearrangement joins TRBV7-2 to TRBJ2-5, with 9 positions matching TRBD2. The germline gives CDR1 SGHTA, CDR2 FQGNSA. Unmatched junction bases numbered 1, after V lost 2 bases and J lost 0 bases. The CDR3 is 15 amino acids. CDR3 coding DNA: TGTGCCAGCAGCTTAAGCGGGGGGTACCAAGAGACCCAGTACTTC. Amino acid sequence: CASSLSGGYQETQYF.

This clonotype was recorded a few times. This sequence joins TRBV12-3 or TRBV12-4 and TRBJ1-5; D is perhaps TRBD1 (5 bases). V was trimmed by 8 bases and J by 2 bases, leaving 13 bases between them. This CDR3 contains 14 residues. The CDR3 region is CASGGLTGNQPQHF. The CDR3, as DNA: TGTGCCAGCGGGGGACTCACTGGCAATCAGCCCCAGCATTTT.

J is TRBJ1-2 and V is TRBV6-2 or TRBV6-3; D perhaps matches TRBD1 (5 bases). Germline CDR1 reads MNHEY; CDR2 reads SVGEGT. This CDR3 is 20 amino acids long. V lost 0 bases to trimming and J lost 3 bases, with 26 bases between them. CDR3 sequence (DNA): TGTGCCAGCAGTTACTCTCGGCAGGGCCTCGCATATCGAAATGACTATGGCTACACCTTC. Translating gives CASSYSRQGLAYRNDYGYTF.

J is TRBJ1-6 and V is TRBV6-1; a weak D match, TRBD1 (6 bases). V gave up 10 bases and J gave up 8 bases, with 24 bases separating them. The CDR3 runs 16 residues. The germline V gene encodes CDR1 MNHNS and CDR2 SASEGT. The CDR3 nucleotides read TGTGCCACCCGCCGGAGGGGGATGGGCATTGATTCACCCCTCCACTTT. Translated, it gives CATRRRGMGIDSPLHF.

This clonotype was recorded only once. V and J are TRBV24-1 and TRBJ2-5, with 7 bases that match TRBD2. Germline V gives CDR1 KGHDR, CDR2 SFDVKD. Losses at the gene ends were 7 bases for V and 2 bases for J; bases not matched to a gene: 9. The CDR3 is 15 amino acids. CDR3 sequence reads: CATSLSVGGQETQYF. DNA for the CDR3: TGTGCCACCAGCCTATCCGTGGGGGGGCAAGAGACCCAGTACTTC.

The rearrangement links TRBV11-3 to TRBJ2-5; perhaps TRBD2 as D (5 bases). Trimming shortened V by 1 base and J by 5 bases, and 17 bases separated the two germline ends. Germline V lookup: CDR1 SGHNT, CDR2 YENEEA. The CDR3 covers 16 residues. As DNA, the CDR3 is TGTGCCAGCAGCTTAGTCACTAGGGCCTCTGGGGAGACCCAGTACTTC. Translating it yields CASSLVTRASGETQYF. Using reference TRBV11-3 and TRBJ2-5 for the parts outside the CDR3, the full variable domain is EAGVVQSPRYKIIEKKQPVAFWCNPISGHNTLYWYLQNLGQGPELLIRYENEEAVDDSQLPKDRFSAERLKGVDSTLKIQPAELGDSAVYLCASSLVTRASGETQYFGPGTRLLVL.

The chain couples TRBV12-3 or TRBV12-4 to TRBJ2-2; TRBD2 matches 13 bases. The V segment lost 5 bases and the J segment 6 bases; nucleotides outside the gene matches: 6. This CDR3 has 16 amino acids. The CDR3 sequence is CASSRLAGGVAGELFF. DNA for the CDR3: TGTGCCAGCAGTCGACTAGCGGGAGGCGTGGCCGGGGAGCTGTTTTTT.

This clonotype was found many times. This chain joins TRBV29-1 and TRBJ2-5; the match to TRBD2 covers 7 bases. V shed 5 bases, J shed 2 bases, and the junction held 2 bases outside the gene matches. There are 12 residues in the CDR3. From germline, CDR1 is SQVTM and CDR2 ANQGSEA. CDR3 loop: CSVWGGQETQYF. CDR3 in DNA: TGCAGCGTTTGGGGAGGGCAAGAGACCCAGTACTTC.

The V gene is TRBV10-3, the J gene TRBJ1-5, with 10 bases fitting TRBD1. J gave up 6 bases and V 10 bases, and 12 bases lay outside the gene matches. The CDR3 extends over 15 amino acids. Germline loops: CDR1 ENHRY, CDR2 SYGVKD. The CDR3 bases are TGTGCCAGCACCCTGACAGGGGGCCTCTTTCAGCCCCAGCATTTT. This sequence encodes CASTLTGGLFQPQHF.

This clonotype was found a few times. CDR3 DNA: TGTGCCAGCAGCCAAGGGGGGAGACTAACAGCCTCCTGGGGAGAGACCCAGTACTTC. It codes for CASSQGGRLTASWGETQYF. The chain is built from TRBV4-2 and TRBJ2-5; the D call may be TRBD1 or TRBD2 (5 bases each). There are 19 residues in the CDR3. Between the trimmed V and J ends, which lost 1 base and 4 bases, there was a span of 25 bases. Germline lookup yields CDR1 LGHNA and CDR2 YNFKEQ.

This chain joins TRBV11-1 and TRBJ1-5, with D unclear. Per the germline V gene, CDR1 is SGHAT and CDR2 is FQDESV (reference sequence). The V end was cut by 6 bases, the J end by 0 bases, with 9 bases between. This CDR3 comprises 14 residues. CDR3 sequence reads: CASSMTNSNQPQHF. As DNA, the CDR3 is TGTGCCAGCAGTATGACCAATAGCAATCAGCCCCAGCATTTT.

This clonotype was recorded many times. This rearrangement joins TRBV7-2 to TRBJ2-7, with TRBD2 matching over 12 bases. Germline loops: CDR1 SGHTA, CDR2 FQGNSA. J was trimmed by 2 bases and V by 2 bases; bases with no gene match: 7. This CDR3 contains 17 residues. The CDR3 is CASSLRGLAGQTYEQYF. In nucleotides, the CDR3 is TGTGCCAGCAGCTTACGCGGACTAGCGGGGCAAACCTACGAGCAGTACTTC.

This clonotype was picked up many times. Here the CDR3 reads CSVEGDGTSYEQYF. For the CDR3, the DNA is TGCAGCGTTGAAGGAGACGGGACTTCCTACGAGCAGTACTTC. The chain is built from TRBV29-1 and TRBJ2-7; tentatively, D is TRBD2 (6 bases). Trimming removed 1 base at V and 1 base at J, with 11 bases between. Germline-derived CDR1 and CDR2 are SQVTM and ANQGSEA. The CDR3 consists of 14 residues.

The chain joins TRBV7-9 to TRBJ2-5, with D maybe TRBD2 (6 bases). CDR3 length: 16 residues. V lost 1 base and J 5 bases, leaving 17 bases between the germline ends. Germline values: CDR1 SEHNR, CDR2 FQNEAQ (reference sequence). The chain's CDR3 is CASSLDVSGLRETQYF. Written as DNA, the CDR3 is TGTGCCAGCAGCTTAGATGTTAGCGGCCTTCGGGAGACCCAGTACTTC.

This clonotype was observed at least ten times. This rearrangement joins TRBV19 to TRBJ1-5, with TRBD1 as a possible D gene (5 bases). The V end was cut by 5 bases, the J end by 0 bases, with 14 bases between. Germline V CDR1 and CDR2: LNHDA, SQIVND (reference sequence). CDR3 size: 16 residues. CDR3 coding DNA: TGTGCCAGTAGTCCCCCGGGGCAGTATAGCAATCAGCCCCAGCATTTT. This gives the protein CASSPPGQYSNQPQHF.

The chain recombines TRBV11-2 with TRBJ2-7, with D possibly called TRBD1 or TRBD2 (5 bases each). The germline V and J ends were trimmed by 0 bases and 3 bases, with 12 bases remaining between them. Germline V gives CDR1 SGHAT, CDR2 FQNNGV. The CDR3 sequence is 15 residues long. CDR3 residues: CASSLDQGPYYEQYF. For the CDR3, the DNA is TGTGCCAGCAGCTTAGACCAGGGACCCTACTACGAGCAGTACTTC.

There are a few counts of this clonotype. V and J are TRBV20-1 and TRBJ1-3; D may be TRBD1 (6 bases). Trimming stripped 6 bases from V and 1 base from J, with 10 bases between. The CDR3 is 13 amino acids. Germline assignment: CDR1 DFQATT and CDR2 SNEGSKA (reference sequence). Here the CDR3 reads CSAPDRSGNTIYF. CDR3 in DNA: TGCAGTGCCCCAGACAGGTCTGGAAACACCATATATTTT.

This clonotype was recorded many times. This chain links TRBV7-9 with TRBJ2-5; possible D gene TRBD1, 6 bases. The CDR3 runs 14 residues. Trimming shortened V by 5 bases and J by 3 bases, and 13 bases separated the two germline ends. Germline V CDR1 and CDR2: SEHNR, FQNEAQ (reference sequence). CDR3 loop: CASSLKTGKETQYF. CDR3 sequence (DNA): TGTGCCAGCAGCCTCAAAACAGGGAAAGAGACCCAGTACTTC.